The rows below give T cell receptor beta chains drawn from one sample of a study of OX40 agonist ivuxolimab in advanced cancers. Measured with immunoSEQ multiplex PCR; TCRdb has only the in-frame clones, and not every one. The sample holds 40,000 or so clones, around nine tenths seen once. The sequencing used CD4+ or CD8+ T cells sorted from blood, collected in a trial of the OX40 agonist ivuxolimab. The receptors were sampled from an adult with an advanced solid tumor such as melanoma, head and neck, liver or kidney cancer. The CDR3 runs from the conserved cysteine through the conserved F or W. Fields, in order: D gene, V gene, clone size, J gene, CDR3 DNA, CDR3 protein. The D gene is left open where the match is weak. Clone size is given for some rows only: seen once, a few or many times, or a class if the clone is expanded.

TRBD2	TRBV28	.	TRBJ2-1	TGTGCCAGCAGCGCAGCGGGGGCCAATGAGCAGTTCTTC	CASSAAGANEQFF
.	TRBV6-1	.	TRBJ1-2	TGTGCCAGCGGCCAATTTATAGGGACGCATGGCTACACCTTC	CASGQFIGTHGYTF
.	TRBV11-2	.	TRBJ2-7	TGTGCCAGCAGCTTCGGGACTGACACCTGCGAGCAGTACTTC	CASSFGTDTCEQYF
TRBD1	TRBV5-8	.	TRBJ2-7	TGTGCCAGCAGCTTGGCGGGACAGTCCTACGAGCAGTACTTC	CASSLAGQSYEQYF
.	TRBV19	.	TRBJ1-5	TGTGCCAGTAGTATAGTGGCAGGGGTCAATCAGCCCCAGCATTTT	CASSIVAGVNQPQHF
.	TRBV28	.	TRBJ1-1	TGTGCCAGCGATTGGGGGGGGCGCGGAACTGAAGCTTTCTTT	CASDWGGRGTEAFF
.	TRBV5-6	.	TRBJ2-5	TGTGCCAGCAGCGCTTCGGGTCTTAGGAAGACCCAGTACTTC	CASSASGLRKTQYF
TRBD1	TRBV5-1	.	TRBJ2-5	TGCGCCAGCAGCTTTCCGGGGACAGGGGTCGAGACCCAGTACTTC	CASSFPGTGVETQYF
TRBD1	TRBV5-8	.	TRBJ2-5	TGTGCCAGCAGCCCCATCGACAGGGGCGACGGAGAGACCCAGTACTTC	CASSPIDRGDGETQYF
.	TRBV7-3	.	TRBJ1-6	TGTGCCAGCAGGGCAGGGTTTAATTCACCCCTCCACTTT	CASRAGFNSPLHF
TRBD1	TRBV29-1	.	TRBJ2-7	TGCAGCGTCCTTGGGACAGGAAAGTCCTACGAGCAGTACTTC	CSVLGTGKSYEQYF
TRBD2	TRBV4-3	.	TRBJ2-3	TGCGCCAGCAGCCAACGACTAGCGGGGGGGCCTGGAGATACGCAGTATTTT	CASSQRLAGGPGDTQYF
.	TRBV5-5	.	TRBJ2-1	TGTGCCAGCAGCTGGGCCCAGCTGGGGGGTGAGCAGTTCTTC	CASSWAQLGGEQFF
.	TRBV28	.	TRBJ1-1	TGTGCCAGCAGGGGCTATGAAGCTTTCTTT	CASRGYEAFF
.	TRBV27	.	TRBJ2-7	TGTGCCAGCAGTTTATCAGGGGGTAGAGGCTCCTACGAGCAGTACTTC	CASSLSGGRGSYEQYF
.	TRBV6-5	.	TRBJ2-7	TGTGCCAGCAGTTACTCGATCGGGGCTTTTTCCCACGAGCAGTACTTC	CASSYSIGAFSHEQYF
TRBD1	TRBV7-9	.	TRBJ2-7	TGTGCCAGCAGTAACGACAGGGGACCCTCCTACGAGCAGTACTTC	CASSNDRGPSYEQYF
TRBD2	TRBV11-2	once	TRBJ2-7	TGTGCCAGCAGCTTTACCGGGACTAGTCGGTACGAGCAGTACTTC	CASSFTGTSRYEQYF